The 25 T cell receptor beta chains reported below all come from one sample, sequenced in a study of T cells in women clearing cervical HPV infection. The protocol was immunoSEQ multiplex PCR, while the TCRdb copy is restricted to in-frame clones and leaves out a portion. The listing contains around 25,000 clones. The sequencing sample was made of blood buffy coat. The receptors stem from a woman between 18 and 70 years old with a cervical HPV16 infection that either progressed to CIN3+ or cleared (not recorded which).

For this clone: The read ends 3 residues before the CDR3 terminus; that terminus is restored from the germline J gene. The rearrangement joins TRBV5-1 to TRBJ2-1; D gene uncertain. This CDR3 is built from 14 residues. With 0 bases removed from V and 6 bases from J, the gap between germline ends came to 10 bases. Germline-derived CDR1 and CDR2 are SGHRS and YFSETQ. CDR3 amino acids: CASSLGSTINEQFF. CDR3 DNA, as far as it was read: TGCGCCAGCAGCTTGGGCTCCACAATCAATGAG.

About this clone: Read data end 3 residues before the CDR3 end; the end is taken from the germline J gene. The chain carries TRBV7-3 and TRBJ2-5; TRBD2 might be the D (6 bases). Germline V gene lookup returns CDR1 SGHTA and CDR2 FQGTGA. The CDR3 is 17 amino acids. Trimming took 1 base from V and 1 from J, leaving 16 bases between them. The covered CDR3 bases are TGTGCCAGCAGCTTAATGGGCGGGGTTGGTCTCCAAGAGACC. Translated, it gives CASSLMGGVGLQET. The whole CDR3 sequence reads CASSLMGGVGLQETQYF.

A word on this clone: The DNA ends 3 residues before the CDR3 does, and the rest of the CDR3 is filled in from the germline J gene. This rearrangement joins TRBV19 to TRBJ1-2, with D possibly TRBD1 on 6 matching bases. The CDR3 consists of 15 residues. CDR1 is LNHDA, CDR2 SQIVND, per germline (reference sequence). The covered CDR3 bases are TGTGCCAGTAGTATTCTGGGGGCGAGCACAGATACC. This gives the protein CASSILGASTDT. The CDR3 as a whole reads CASSILGASTDTYTF. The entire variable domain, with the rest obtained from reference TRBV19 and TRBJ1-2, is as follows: DGGITQSPKYLFRKEGQNVTLSCEQNLNHDAMYWYRQDPGQGLRLIYYSQIVNDFQKGDIAEGYSVSREKKESFPLTVTSAQKNPTAFYLCASSILGASTDTYTFGSGTRLTVV.

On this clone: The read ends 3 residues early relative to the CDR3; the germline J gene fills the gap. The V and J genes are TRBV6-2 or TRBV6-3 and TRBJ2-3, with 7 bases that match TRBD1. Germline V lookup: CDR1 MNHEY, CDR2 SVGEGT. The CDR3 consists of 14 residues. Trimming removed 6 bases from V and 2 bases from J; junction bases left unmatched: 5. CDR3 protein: CASRTGQITDTQYF. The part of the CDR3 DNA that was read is TGTGCCAGCAGGACGGGACAGATCACAGATACG.

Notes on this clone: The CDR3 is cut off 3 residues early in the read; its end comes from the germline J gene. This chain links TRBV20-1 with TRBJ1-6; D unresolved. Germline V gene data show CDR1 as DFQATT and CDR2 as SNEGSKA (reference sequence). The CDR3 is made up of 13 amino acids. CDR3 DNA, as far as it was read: TGCAGTGCTAGAGAAGTGGGCCGGGGATCC. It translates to CSAREVGRGS. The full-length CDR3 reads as CSAREVGRGSLHF.

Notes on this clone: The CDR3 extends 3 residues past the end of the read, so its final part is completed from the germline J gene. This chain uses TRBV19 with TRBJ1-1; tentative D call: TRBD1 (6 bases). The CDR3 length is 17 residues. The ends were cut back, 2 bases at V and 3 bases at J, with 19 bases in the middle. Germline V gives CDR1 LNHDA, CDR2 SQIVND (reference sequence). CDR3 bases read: TGTGCCAGTAGTATATCTCCCCCAGGGGCGCGGGACACTGAA. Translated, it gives CASSISPPGARDTE. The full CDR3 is CASSISPPGARDTEAFF.

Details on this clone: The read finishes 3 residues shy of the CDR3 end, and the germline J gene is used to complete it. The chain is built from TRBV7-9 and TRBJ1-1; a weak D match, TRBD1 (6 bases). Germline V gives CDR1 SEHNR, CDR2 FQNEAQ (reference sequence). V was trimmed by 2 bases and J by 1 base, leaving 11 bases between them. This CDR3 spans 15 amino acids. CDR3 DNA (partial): TGTGCCAGCAGCTTACTACAGGGAAGGAACACTGAA. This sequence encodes CASSLLQGRNTE. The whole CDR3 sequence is CASSLLQGRNTEAFF.

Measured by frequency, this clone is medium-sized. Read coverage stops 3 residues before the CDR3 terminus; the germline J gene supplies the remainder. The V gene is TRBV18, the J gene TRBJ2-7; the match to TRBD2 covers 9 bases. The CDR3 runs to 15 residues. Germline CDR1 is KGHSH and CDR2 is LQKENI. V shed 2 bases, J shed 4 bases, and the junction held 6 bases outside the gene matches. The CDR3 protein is CASSPASGVQYEQYF. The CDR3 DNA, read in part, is TGTGCCAGCTCACCAGCTAGCGGGGTACAGTACGAG.

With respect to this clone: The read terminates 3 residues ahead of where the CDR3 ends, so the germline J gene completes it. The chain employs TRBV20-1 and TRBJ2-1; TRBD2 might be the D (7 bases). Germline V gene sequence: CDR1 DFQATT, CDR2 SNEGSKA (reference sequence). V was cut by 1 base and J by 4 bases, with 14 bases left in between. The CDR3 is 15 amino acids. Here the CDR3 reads CSARGRGPAYNEQFF. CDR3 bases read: TGCAGTGCTAGAGGGCGGGGGCCGGCGTACAATGAG.

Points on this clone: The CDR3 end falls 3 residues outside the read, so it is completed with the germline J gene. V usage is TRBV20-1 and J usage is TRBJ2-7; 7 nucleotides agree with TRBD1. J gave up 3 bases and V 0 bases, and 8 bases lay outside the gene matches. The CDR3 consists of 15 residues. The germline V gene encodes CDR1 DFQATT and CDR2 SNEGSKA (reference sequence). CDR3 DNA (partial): TGCAGTGCTAGAGATCCAGGGGGTACCCTCTACGAG. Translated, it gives CSARDPGGTLYE. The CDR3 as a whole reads CSARDPGGTLYEQYF.

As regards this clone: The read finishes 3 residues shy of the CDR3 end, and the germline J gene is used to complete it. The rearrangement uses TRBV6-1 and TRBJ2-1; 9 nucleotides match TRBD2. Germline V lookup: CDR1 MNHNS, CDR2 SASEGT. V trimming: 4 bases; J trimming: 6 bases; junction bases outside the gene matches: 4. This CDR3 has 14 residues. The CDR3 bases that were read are TGTGCCAGCAGTGGGACTAGCGATTTCAATGAG. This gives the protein CASSGTSDFNE. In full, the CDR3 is CASSGTSDFNEQFF.

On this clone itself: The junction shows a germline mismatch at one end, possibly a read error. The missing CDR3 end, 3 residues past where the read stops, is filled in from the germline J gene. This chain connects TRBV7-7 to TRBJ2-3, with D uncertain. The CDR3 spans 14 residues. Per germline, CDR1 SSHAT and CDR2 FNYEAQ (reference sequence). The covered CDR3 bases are TGTGCTAGCAGCCAAAGGTCATTTAATGAGACG. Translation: CASSQRSFNET. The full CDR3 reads CASSQRSFNETQYF.

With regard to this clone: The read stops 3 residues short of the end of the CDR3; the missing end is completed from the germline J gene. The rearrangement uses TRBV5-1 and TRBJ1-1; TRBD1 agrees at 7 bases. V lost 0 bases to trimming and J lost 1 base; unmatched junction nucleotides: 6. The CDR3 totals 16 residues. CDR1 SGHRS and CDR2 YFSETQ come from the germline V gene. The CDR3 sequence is CASSLGRQGENTEAFF. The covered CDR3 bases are TGCGCCAGCAGCTTGGGAAGACAGGGAGAGAACACTGAA.

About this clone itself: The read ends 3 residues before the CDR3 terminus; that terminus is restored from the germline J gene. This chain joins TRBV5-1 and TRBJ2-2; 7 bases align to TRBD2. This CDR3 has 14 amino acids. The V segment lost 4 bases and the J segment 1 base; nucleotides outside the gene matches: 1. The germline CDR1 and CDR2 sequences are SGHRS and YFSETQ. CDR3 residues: CASSPSGNTGELFF. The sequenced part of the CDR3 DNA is TGCGCCAGCAGCCCTAGCGGGAACACCGGGGAG.

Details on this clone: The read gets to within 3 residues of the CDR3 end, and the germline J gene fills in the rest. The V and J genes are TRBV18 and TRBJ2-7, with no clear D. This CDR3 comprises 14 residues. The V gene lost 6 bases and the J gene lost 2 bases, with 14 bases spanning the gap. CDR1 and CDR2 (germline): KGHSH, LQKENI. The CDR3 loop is CASSPSPSPYEQYF. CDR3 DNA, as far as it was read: TGTGCCAGCTCCCCATCCCCAAGCCCCTACGAG.

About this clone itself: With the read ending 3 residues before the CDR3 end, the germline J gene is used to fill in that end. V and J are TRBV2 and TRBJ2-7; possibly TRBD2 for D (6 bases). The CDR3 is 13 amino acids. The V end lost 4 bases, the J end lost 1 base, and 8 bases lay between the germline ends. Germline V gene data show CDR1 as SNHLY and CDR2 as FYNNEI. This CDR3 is CASSGGASYEQYF. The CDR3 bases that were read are TGTGCCAGCAGTGGCGGGGCATCCTACGAG.

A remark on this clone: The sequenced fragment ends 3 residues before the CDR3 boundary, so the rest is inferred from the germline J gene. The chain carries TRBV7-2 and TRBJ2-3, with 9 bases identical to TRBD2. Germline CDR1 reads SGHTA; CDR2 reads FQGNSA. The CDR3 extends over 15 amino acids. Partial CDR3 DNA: TGTGCCAGCAGCTTAGTTAGACTAGCGGAAGAGACG. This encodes CASSLVRLAEET. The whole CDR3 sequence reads CASSLVRLAEETQYF.

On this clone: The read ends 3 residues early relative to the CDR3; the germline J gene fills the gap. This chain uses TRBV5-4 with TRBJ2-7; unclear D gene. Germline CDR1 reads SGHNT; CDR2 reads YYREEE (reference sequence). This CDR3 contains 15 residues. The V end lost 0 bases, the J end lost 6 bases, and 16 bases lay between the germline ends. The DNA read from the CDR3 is TGTGCCAGCAGCTTGGAGAGGCAGTCTTATTTCGAG. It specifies CASSLERQSYFE. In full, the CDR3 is CASSLERQSYFEQYF.

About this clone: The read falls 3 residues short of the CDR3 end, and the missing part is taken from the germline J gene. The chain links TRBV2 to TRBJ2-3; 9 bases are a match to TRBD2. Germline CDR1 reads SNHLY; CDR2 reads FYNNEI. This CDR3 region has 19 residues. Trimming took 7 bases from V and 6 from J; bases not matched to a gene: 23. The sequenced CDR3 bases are TGTGCCAGCAAAACCCTCGGTTTAGCGGGAGAGGGTGGTGGGGATACG. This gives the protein CASKTLGLAGEGGGDT. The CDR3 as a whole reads CASKTLGLAGEGGGDTQYF.

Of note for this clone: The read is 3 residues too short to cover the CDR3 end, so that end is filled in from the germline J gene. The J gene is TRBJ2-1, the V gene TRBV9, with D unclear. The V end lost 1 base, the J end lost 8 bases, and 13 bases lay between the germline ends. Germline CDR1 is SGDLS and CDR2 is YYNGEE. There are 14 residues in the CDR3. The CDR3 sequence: CASSVKSQLDEQFF. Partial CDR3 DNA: TGTGCCAGCAGCGTAAAATCCCAGTTGGATGAG.

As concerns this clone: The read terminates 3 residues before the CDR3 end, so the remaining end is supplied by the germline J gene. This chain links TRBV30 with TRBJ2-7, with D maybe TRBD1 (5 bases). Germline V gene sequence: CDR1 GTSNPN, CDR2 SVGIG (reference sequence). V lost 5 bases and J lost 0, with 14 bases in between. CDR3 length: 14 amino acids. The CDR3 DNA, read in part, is TGTGCCTGGGGCGCTCCTAGGGGCTCCTACGAG. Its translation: CAWGAPRGSYE. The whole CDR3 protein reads CAWGAPRGSYEQYF.

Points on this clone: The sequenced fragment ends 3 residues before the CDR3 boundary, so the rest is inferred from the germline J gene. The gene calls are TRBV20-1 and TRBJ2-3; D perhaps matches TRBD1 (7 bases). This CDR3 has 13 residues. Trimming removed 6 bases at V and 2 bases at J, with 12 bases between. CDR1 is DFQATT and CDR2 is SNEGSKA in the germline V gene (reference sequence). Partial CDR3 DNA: TGCAGTGCAACCAGGGGGGTCACAGATACG. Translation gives CSATRGVTDT. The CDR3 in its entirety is CSATRGVTDTQYF.

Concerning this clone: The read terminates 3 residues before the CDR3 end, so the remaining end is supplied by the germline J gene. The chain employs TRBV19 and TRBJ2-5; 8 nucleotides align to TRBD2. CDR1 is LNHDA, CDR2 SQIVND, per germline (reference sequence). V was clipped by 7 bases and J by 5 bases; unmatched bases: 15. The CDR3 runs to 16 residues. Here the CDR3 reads CASTQRGSLKRETQYF. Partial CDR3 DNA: TGTGCCAGTACCCAGCGGGGGTCTTTAAAACGGGAGACC.

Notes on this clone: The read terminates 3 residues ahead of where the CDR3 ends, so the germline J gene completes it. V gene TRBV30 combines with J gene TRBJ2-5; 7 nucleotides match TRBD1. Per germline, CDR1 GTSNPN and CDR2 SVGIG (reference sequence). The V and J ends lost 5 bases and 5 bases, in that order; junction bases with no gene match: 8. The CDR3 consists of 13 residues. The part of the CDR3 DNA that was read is TGTGCCTGGGGTGACAGGGTGGGGGAGACC. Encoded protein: CAWGDRVGET. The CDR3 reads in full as CAWGDRVGETQYF.

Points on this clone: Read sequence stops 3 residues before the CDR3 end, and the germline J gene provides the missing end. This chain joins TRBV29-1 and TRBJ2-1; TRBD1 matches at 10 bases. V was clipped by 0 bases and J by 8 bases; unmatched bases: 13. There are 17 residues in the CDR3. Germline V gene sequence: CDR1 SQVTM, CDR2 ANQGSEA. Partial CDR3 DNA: TGCAGCGTTGAAGAAGGGGTGACAGGGGGCAGGTCGGATGAG. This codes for CSVEEGVTGGRSDE. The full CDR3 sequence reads CSVEEGVTGGRSDEQFF.